Following are 15 T cell receptor beta chains from one sample sequenced in a study of cytomegalovirus exposure and HLA in healthy donors. Sequencing was performed with immunoSEQ multiplex PCR; in TCRdb, only in-frame clones are kept and a portion is missing. The sample has roughly 150,000 clones, about 89% seen once; the top ten hold about 3.5%. Sequencing was carried out using PBMCs. All receptors come from a woman in her late teens or twenties in good health and CMV-seropositive.

The chain uses TRBV12-5 and TRBJ2-7; 7 bases fit TRBD2. The CDR3 has 18 residues. V shed 1 base and J 2 bases; nucleotides not matched to a gene: 14. CDR1 and CDR2 from the germline V gene are LGHNT and FRNRAP. CDR3 sequence: CASGLEMSGTNLPYEQYF. CDR3 in DNA: TGTGCTAGTGGTTTGGAAATGTCGGGGACTAATCTTCCCTACGAGCAGTACTTC.

J is TRBJ1-2 and V is TRBV19; D uncertain. From germline, CDR1 is LNHDA and CDR2 SQIVND (reference sequence). The CDR3 sequence is 15 residues long. The V and J ends lost 5 bases and 1 base respectively, with 14 bases between them. The CDR3 region has the DNA TGTGCCAGTAGTCCCGAGAGGGCGTATAACTATGGCTACACCTTC. Amino acids: CASSPERAYNYGYTF.

The chain links TRBV4-1 to TRBJ2-7; TRBD1 matches at 7 bases. With V trimmed by 1 base and J by 0 bases, 3 bases remained unmatched. This CDR3 contains 15 residues. The germline V gene encodes CDR1 MGHRA and CDR2 YSYEKL. Here the CDR3 DNA reads TGCGCCAGCAGCCAAGCACAGGGGCACTCCTACGAGCAGTACTTC. It encodes CASSQAQGHSYEQYF.

The J gene is TRBJ2-3, the V gene TRBV5-1; 9 bases are a match to TRBD1. This CDR3 has 15 amino acids. The V and J ends lost 4 bases and 2 bases, in that order; junction bases with no gene match: 5. Looked up from germline, CDR1 is SGHRS and CDR2 is YFSETQ. CDR3 sequence reads: CASSGTGSNTDTQYF. CDR3 DNA: TGCGCCAGCAGCGGGACAGGGTCGAACACAGATACGCAGTATTTT.

This chain links TRBV18 with TRBJ2-7; the D gene is possibly TRBD1 (5 bases). Per the germline V gene, CDR1 is KGHSH and CDR2 is LQKENI. V lost 6 bases to trimming and J lost 7 bases, with 19 bases between them. CDR3 length: 14 amino acids. For the CDR3, the DNA is TGTGCCAGCTCCCCTCGGGCAGGGTATGAGGAGCAGTACTTC. Translating gives CASSPRAGYEEQYF.

The V and J genes are TRBV2 and TRBJ2-1, with D unclear. V was clipped by 3 bases and J by 3 bases, with 9 bases between them. Germline CDR1 is SNHLY and CDR2 is FYNNEI. CDR3 length equals 14 residues. The CDR3 DNA reads TGTGCCAGCAGTGACAGGATAGACTACAATGAGCAGTTCTTC. Protein product: CASSDRIDYNEQFF.

The rearrangement uses TRBV4-1 and TRBJ1-2; perhaps TRBD1 as D (5 bases). CDR1 is MGHRA, CDR2 YSYEKL, per germline. Trimming took 1 base from V and 4 from J, leaving 10 bases between them. The CDR3 is 14 residues long. The CDR3: CASSQARVGYGYTF. For the CDR3, the DNA is TGCGCCAGCAGCCAAGCCAGGGTGGGCTATGGCTACACCTTC.

The chain joins TRBV11-3 to TRBJ2-3, with TRBD1 matching 9 bases. CDR1 and CDR2 from the germline V gene are SGHNT and YENEEA. There are 16 residues in the CDR3. V lost 5 bases and J lost 4; bases outside the gene matches: 10. CDR3 nucleotides: TGTGCCAGCAGCAAAAGGACAGGGGCTTCCGCAGATACGCAGTATTTT. This translates into CASSKRTGASADTQYF.

This clone appeared a few times. V usage is TRBV4-1 and J usage is TRBJ2-7, with 8 nucleotides matching TRBD1. The CDR3 covers 16 residues. After removal of 1 base from V and 7 bases from J, the junction contained 12 bases not matched to a gene. Germline V CDR1 and CDR2: MGHRA, YSYEKL. CDR3: CASSQGKAGGVEEQYF. The CDR3 DNA follows: TGCGCCAGCAGCCAAGGAAAGGCAGGGGGCGTAGAGGAGCAGTACTTC.

This clone was observed a single time. Here the CDR3 DNA reads TGTGCCAGCAGCGTATCCGGGTCACCAGCGAATGAGCAGTTCTTC. Translated: CASSVSGSPANEQFF. This chain connects TRBV11-1 to TRBJ2-1; D ambiguous. V lost 5 bases and J lost 7, with 18 bases in between. The CDR3 is 15 residues long. Germline lookup yields CDR1 SGHAT and CDR2 FQDESV (reference sequence).

The chain recombines TRBV21-1 with TRBJ2-7; no check of the table's D call, TRBD2, against the DNA was made. TRBV21-1 is a pseudogene locus. The CDR3 contains 15 residues. The CDR3 here is CASTALERRAYEQYF. Written as DNA, the CDR3 is TGTGCCAGCACCGCACTAGAAAGGCGTGCTTACGAGCAGTACTTC.

The chain carries TRBV19 and TRBJ1-1; 7 bases line up with TRBD1. CDR1 is LNHDA, CDR2 SQIVND, per germline (reference sequence). Germline trimming cut 5 bases from V and 0 bases from J; bases unmatched to any gene: 12. The CDR3 length is 17 residues. The CDR3 nucleotides read TGTGCCAGTAGTTGGAGGGGGACAGAAGCGATGAACACTGAAGCTTTCTTT. Residues: CASSWRGTEAMNTEAFF. The full variable domain, its missing parts supplied by reference TRBV19 and TRBJ1-1, is DGGITQSPKYLFRKEGQNVTLSCEQNLNHDAMYWYRQDPGQGLRLIYYSQIVNDFQKGDIAEGYSVSREKKESFPLTVTSAQKNPTAFYLCASSWRGTEAMNTEAFFGQGTRLTVV.

This clone was counted once. CDR3 region: CATGTSGEDTQYF. The CDR3 DNA follows: TGTGCCACCGGGACTAGCGGTGAGGATACGCAGTATTTT. This chain joins TRBV14 and TRBJ2-3; 11 bases match TRBD2. The germline V gene has CDR1 SGHDN and CDR2 FVKESK. The V gene end was trimmed by 10 bases and the J gene end by 6 bases; junction bases not matched to a gene: 6. CDR3 size: 13 residues.

This sequence joins TRBV2 and TRBJ2-5; D uncertain. Trimming pared 6 bases from V and 1 base from J, leaving 6 bases between. Germline V gives CDR1 SNHLY, CDR2 FYNNEI. This CDR3 is built from 12 residues. CDR3 protein: CASRQTQETQYF. CDR3 coding DNA: TGTGCCAGCAGACAGACCCAAGAGACCCAGTACTTC.

The V gene is TRBV7-6, the J gene TRBJ2-6; 7 bases agree with TRBD1. CDR1 SGHVS and CDR2 FNYEAQ come from the germline V gene. The length of the CDR3 is 19 residues. With V trimmed by 5 bases and J by 0 bases, 13 bases remained unmatched. The CDR3 nucleotides read TGTGCCAGCAGCCCCATGCCGGGACAGAGTCCCTCTGGGGCCAACGTCCTGACTTTC. This sequence encodes CASSPMPGQSPSGANVLTF.